This entry is about one T cell receptor beta chain. Its cognate antigen is unknown. These data originate in a study of Graves' ophthalmopathy and Graves' hyperthyroidism. On the study more broadly: Peripheral blood samples were taken at initial diagnosis, before any treatment.

The CDR3 consists of 13 residues. V was trimmed by 4 bases and J by 1 base, leaving 10 bases between them. Germline V gene lookup returns CDR1 DFQATT and CDR2 SNEGSKA (reference sequence). Amplification from RNA transcripts yielded the TCR beta CDR3 regions. HTBI-primed RT-PCR formed the first round, and a multiplex PCR formed the second. A single record per CDR3 protein comes from TCRdb applying MiXCR to the multiplex PCR reads. Among about 400,000 distinct CDR3 sequences listed, approximately 20% were seen once. Donors with ophthalmopathy: moderate-to-severe activity, CAS ≥3, NOSPECS ≥4, duration under 3 months. Findings and caveats of the study: Blood repertoires reportedly contained most expanded thyroid clonotypes above 0.001 frequency.

The clonotype comes from a young woman with Graves' ophthalmopathy. Sequenced input: peripheral blood. The V gene is TRBV20-1, the J gene TRBJ2-5; possibly TRBD2 for D (5 bases). Written as DNA, the CDR3 is TGCAGTGCTACCTCGGACTCCCAAGAGACCCAGTACTTC. It is translated as CSATSDSQETQYF.